Presented here are 15 T cell receptor beta chains from one specimen sequenced in a study of cytomegalovirus exposure and HLA in healthy donors. A multiplex PCR was run with 60 Vbeta primers and 13 Jbeta primers. The repertoire was sequenced with immunoSEQ multiplex PCR; TCRdb's copy has only in-frame clones and lacks some. This table holds about 240,000 clones, around 80% found once. Sequenced material: PBMCs. The source of these receptors is a woman aged 55 to 70 in good health and CMV-seropositive.

The gene calls are TRBV27 and TRBJ2-3; possibly TRBD2 for D (5 bases). This CDR3 is built from 13 residues. Germline lookup yields CDR1 MNHEY and CDR2 SMNVEV (reference sequence). Trimming stripped 7 bases from V and 0 bases from J, with 8 bases between. The CDR3 DNA reads as TGTGCCAGCAAGAGGACTAGCACAGATACGCAGTATTTT. Encoded protein: CASKRTSTDTQYF.

V usage is TRBV5-4 and J usage is TRBJ1-1; 9 bases line up with TRBD1. Trimming at V came to 4 bases and at J to 7 bases, leaving 5 bases not matched to a gene. There are 13 residues in the CDR3. From germline, CDR1 is SGHNT and CDR2 YYREEE (reference sequence). This CDR3 reads CASSPGTGNEAFF. The DNA of the CDR3 is TGTGCCAGCAGCCCCGGGACAGGGAATGAAGCTTTCTTT.

This sequence joins TRBV30 and TRBJ1-1; D not certain. CDR1 and CDR2 (germline): GTSNPN, SVGIG (reference sequence). V lost 8 bases to trimming and J lost 0 bases, with 19 bases between them. The CDR3 covers 15 residues. The CDR3 DNA follows: TGTGCCCGCCGACAATCGCGTAATATGAACACTGAAGCTTTCTTT. Its translation: CARRQSRNMNTEAFF.

V usage is TRBV27 and J usage is TRBJ2-6; 11 bases match TRBD1. The CDR3 length is 18 residues. The germline V gene encodes CDR1 MNHEY and CDR2 SMNVEV (reference sequence). J gave up 3 bases and V 5 bases, and 9 bases lay outside the gene matches. CDR3 nucleotide sequence: TGTGCCAGCAGTCCCCCGGGACAGGGGGTTTTTGGGGCCAACGTCCTGACTTTC. Translated, it gives CASSPPGQGVFGANVLTF.

To note about this clone: One junction end does not reproduce the germline sequence, and a read error may be involved. The J gene is TRBJ2-5, the V gene TRBV7-9; 9 bases agree with TRBD1. The germline V gene has CDR1 SEHNR and CDR2 FQNEAQ (reference sequence). This CDR3 is 14 amino acids long. CDR3 coding DNA: TGTTCCAGCAGCTTAGGGACAGGGTGGGAGACCCAGTACTTC. It is translated as CSSSLGTGWETQYF.

The chain uses TRBV11-1 and TRBJ1-1; D is ambiguous. From germline, CDR1 is SGHAT and CDR2 FQDESV (reference sequence). Trimming removed 5 bases from V and 6 bases from J, with 19 bases in between. The CDR3 runs to 15 residues. The CDR3: CASSRREGGSAEAFF. As DNA, the CDR3 is TGTGCCAGCAGCCGTCGCGAAGGAGGGAGCGCTGAAGCTTTCTTT.

The chain is built from TRBV10-1 and TRBJ2-3; TRBD2 aligns across 12 bases. Trimming at V came to 4 bases and at J to 1 base, leaving 3 bases not matched to a gene. The CDR3 sequence is 16 residues long. Germline-derived CDR1 and CDR2 are WNHNN and SYGVQD (reference sequence). The CDR3 sequence: CASSGRLAGGTDTQYF. The DNA of the CDR3 is TGCGCCAGCAGTGGACGACTAGCGGGAGGCACAGATACGCAGTATTTT.

V gene TRBV7-3 combines with J gene TRBJ2-3, with TRBD2 matching over 9 bases. With V trimmed by 5 bases and J by 1 base, 7 bases remained unmatched. This CDR3 contains 16 residues. Germline lookup yields CDR1 SGHTA and CDR2 FQGTGA. CDR3 DNA: TGTGCCAGCAGCCAGGGCTTAGCGGGAGGCACAGATACGCAGTATTTT. This translates into CASSQGLAGGTDTQYF.

The chain couples TRBV19 to TRBJ2-4; 13 bases match TRBD2. The CDR3 extends over 19 amino acids. Unmatched junction bases numbered 12, after V lost 5 bases and J lost 2 bases. CDR1 and CDR2 from the germline V gene are LNHDA and SQIVND (reference sequence). The CDR3 region is CASSPRMALAGGPKNIQYF. CDR3 nucleotide sequence: TGTGCCAGTAGTCCCCGGATGGCACTAGCGGGAGGGCCCAAAAACATTCAGTACTTC.

The CDR3 DNA is TGTGCCAGCAGTGAAGCTCGACAGGGAAGGAGGTCCTACGAGCAGTACTTC. This gives the protein CASSEARQGRRSYEQYF. The chain recombines TRBV6-1 with TRBJ2-7; the match to TRBD1 covers 7 bases. Trimming cost V 0 bases and J 1 base; bases outside gene matches: 9. Germline loops: CDR1 MNHNS, CDR2 SASEGT. The CDR3 spans 17 residues.

V is TRBV5-1 and J is TRBJ1-2; 8 bases agree with TRBD1. Trimming removed 4 bases from V and 6 bases from J; junction bases left unmatched: 8. The CDR3 is made up of 14 amino acids. From germline, CDR1 is SGHRS and CDR2 YFSETQ. CDR3 sequence reads: CASSLLEGQDGYTF. The CDR3 DNA follows: TGCGCCAGCAGCCTTTTAGAGGGACAGGATGGCTACACCTTC. Complete variable domain (other parts from reference TRBV5-1 and TRBJ1-2): KAGVTQTPRYLIKTRGQQVTLSCSPISGHRSVSWYQQTPGQGLQFLFEYFSETQRNKGNFPGRFSGRQFSNSRSEMNVSTLELGDSALYLCASSLLEGQDGYTFGSGTRLTVV.

Here the CDR3 reads CASSLGARDYQPQHF. The CDR3 nucleotides read TGTGCCAGCAGTCTGGGAGCCCGGGACTACCAGCCCCAGCATTTT. V gene TRBV27 combines with J gene TRBJ1-5, with D perhaps matching TRBD1 (5 bases). V lost 5 bases to trimming and J lost 7 bases, with 18 bases between them. CDR1 is MNHEY, CDR2 SMNVEV, per germline (reference sequence). CDR3 length: 15 amino acids.

The chain links TRBV9 to TRBJ1-2; tentatively, D is TRBD1 (5 bases). Germline-derived CDR1 and CDR2 are SGDLS and YYNGEE. The CDR3 has 17 residues. V was cut by 3 bases and J by 6 bases, with 24 bases left in between. CDR3 sequence reads: CASSALPIMGQGDGYTF. CDR3 DNA sequence: TGTGCCAGCAGCGCCCTCCCAATCATGGGGCAAGGCGATGGCTACACCTTC.

This clone occurred once. This chain uses TRBV14 with TRBJ2-5, with D perhaps TRBD2 (5 bases). The closer fit of TRBJ2-7 to the DNA end suggests the J call may be wrong. CDR3 length: 16 residues. CDR1 and CDR2 from the germline V gene are SGHDN and FVKESK. The CDR3 DNA reads TGTGCCAGCAGCCAAGAAGGGAGCGCTAGCTCCTACGAGCAGTACTTC. Amino acid sequence: CASSQEGSASSYEQYF.

The chain is built from TRBV27 and TRBJ2-3; 10 positions match TRBD1. From germline, CDR1 is MNHEY and CDR2 SMNVEV (reference sequence). V shed 4 bases, J shed 4 bases, and the junction held 11 bases outside the gene matches. This CDR3 comprises 17 residues. CDR3 in DNA: TGTGCCAGCAGTTGGCGGGACAGGGGCTCCTTCGCAGATACGCAGTATTTT. It encodes CASSWRDRGSFADTQYF.